The 26 T cell receptor beta chains given below trace back to one sample, sequenced in a study of T cell clones after liver transplantation. The antigens of these receptors remain unknown. Alloreactive TCRbeta sequences came from sequencing proliferating CFSE-low cells in the MLR. The table came from immunoSEQ multiplex PCR; TCRdb's copy has only in-frame clones and leaves some out. The profile shows about 630 clones, just over 50% of them singletons. Specimen: CD4+ T cells from cultured PBMCs. These receptors all come from a human patient who received a liver transplant. Certain T cells may be donor cells from the graft.

This clone was observed a handful of times. This chain connects TRBV10-3 to TRBJ1-5; D call uncertain. The V gene's germline CDR1 is ENHRY and CDR2 SYGVKD. CDR3 length: 13 residues. With 6 bases removed from V and 3 bases from J, the gap between germline ends came to 9 bases. Here the CDR3 reads CAIRGGYNQPQHF. DNA for the CDR3: TGTGCCATCAGAGGAGGCTACAATCAGCCCCAGCATTTT.

Concerning this clone: A far larger clone is a single base away, which makes a read error likely. The chain joins TRBV6-6 to TRBJ1-2; D uncertain. In germline, CDR1 is MNHNY, CDR2 SVGAGI (reference sequence). V lost 7 bases and J lost 9, with 15 bases in between. CDR3 length: 12 residues. The CDR3 region is CASNVGRECYTF. The CDR3 DNA reads as TGTGCCAGCAACGTGGGGAGGGAATGCTACACCTTC.

CDR3 in amino acids: CASSLNGRLSDEQFF. As DNA, the CDR3 is TGTGCCAGCAGCTTAAATGGGCGCTTATCGGATGAGCAGTTCTTC. This rearrangement joins TRBV7-3 to TRBJ2-1, with D unresolved. The CDR3 loop spans 15 amino acids. The V and J ends lost 1 base and 8 bases respectively, with 15 bases between them. Germline V gives CDR1 SGHTA, CDR2 FQGTGA.

The chain recombines TRBV5-1 with TRBJ2-5; D not certain. There are 12 residues in the CDR3. Per germline, CDR1 SGHRS and CDR2 YFSETQ. Trimming shortened V by 3 bases and J by 0 bases, and 3 bases separated the two germline ends. The CDR3 region is CASSYDQETQYF. The DNA for the CDR3 is TGCGCCAGCAGCTACGACCAAGAGACCCAGTACTTC.

The genes are TRBV5-1 and TRBJ2-2; D remains ambiguous. CDR3 length: 13 amino acids. CDR1 is SGHRS, CDR2 YFSETQ, per germline. The ends were cut back, 7 bases at V and 0 bases at J, with 7 bases in the middle. CDR3 nucleotide sequence: TGCGCCAGCGGTCAGACGAACACCGGGGAGCTGTTTTTT. It codes for CASGQTNTGELFF.

V is TRBV6-1 and J is TRBJ1-4; a possible D gene is TRBD1 (6 bases). The CDR3 consists of 17 residues. Germline CDR1 MNHNS, CDR2 SASEGT. V was pared by 0 bases and J by 7 bases, with 18 bases between. The CDR3 coding sequence is TGTGCCAGCAGTGAAGCGCTTTTCGGGGGCCGGCGTGAAAAACTGTTTTTT. Its translation: CASSEALFGGRREKLFF.

The gene calls are TRBV7-9 and TRBJ1-3; D might be TRBD1 (6 bases). Between the trimmed V and J ends, which lost 5 bases and 1 base, there was a span of 21 bases. CDR3 size: 18 residues. Germline lookup yields CDR1 SEHNR and CDR2 FQNEAQ (reference sequence). The CDR3 sequence is CASSLGTLGSPSGNTIYF. CDR3 DNA sequence: TGTGCCAGCAGCCTCGGGACACTAGGTTCCCCTTCTGGAAACACCATATATTTT.

The count of this clone is one. The rearrangement joins TRBV6-5 to TRBJ2-4; 13 bases fit TRBD2. The CDR3 has 14 residues. From germline, CDR1 is MNHEY and CDR2 SVGAGI. V gave up 5 bases and J gave up 8 bases; unmatched junction bases: 3. This CDR3 is CASSRGLAGDIQYF. The CDR3, as DNA: TGTGCCAGCAGTCGAGGACTAGCGGGGGACATTCAGTACTTC.

Comments on this clone: A far larger clone differs by one base, so this is likely a read error. This chain joins TRBV6-6 and TRBJ1-2, with D maybe TRBD1 (5 bases). Germline CDR1 and CDR2: MNHNY and SVGAGI (reference sequence). CDR3 length equals 12 residues. V lost 7 bases and J 8 bases, leaving 14 bases between the germline ends. In nucleotides, the CDR3 is TGTGCCAGCAACGGGGGGAGGGAAGGCTACACCTTC. It encodes CASNGGREGYTF.

A note on this clone: The germline gene is not matched at one end of the junction; a read error may be the cause. This chain links TRBV4-1 with TRBJ2-1; TRBD2 is a possible D gene (6 bases). CDR3 length: 15 amino acids. Germline lookup yields CDR1 MGHRA and CDR2 YSYEKL. In DNA, the CDR3 is TGTGCCAGCAGCCTCATTAAGGGAGGCTACAATGAGCAGTTCTTC. Protein product: CASSLIKGGYNEQFF.

The CDR3 here is CASSPTGLAGGYEQYF. CDR3 bases: TGTGCCAGCAGCCCGACCGGGCTAGCGGGGGGCTACGAGCAGTACTTC. The genes are TRBV7-9 and TRBJ2-7; 11 bases are a match to TRBD2. The CDR3 is 16 residues long. Per germline, CDR1 SEHNR and CDR2 FQNEAQ (reference sequence). With V trimmed by 5 bases and J by 3 bases, 9 bases remained unmatched.

This clone appeared once. The rearrangement joins TRBV10-3 to TRBJ2-7; D is uncertain. Trimming removed 9 bases at V and 2 bases at J, with 8 bases between. This CDR3 contains 11 residues. Germline V gives CDR1 ENHRY, CDR2 SYGVKD. Here the CDR3 reads CAIGPAYEQYF. CDR3 nucleotides: TGTGCCATTGGCCCGGCCTACGAGCAGTACTTC.

This chain joins TRBV9 and TRBJ1-2; no clear D gene. From germline, CDR1 is SGDLS and CDR2 YYNGEE. V was trimmed by 0 bases and J by 1 base, leaving 10 bases between them. The CDR3 contains 15 residues. The DNA of the CDR3 is TGTGCCAGCAGCGTAGGAGGGTTAAGTAACTATGGCTACACCTTC. Its protein product is CASSVGGLSNYGYTF.

The rearrangement joins TRBV4-1 to TRBJ1-1; D ambiguous. The CDR3 extends over 13 amino acids. CDR1 MGHRA and CDR2 YSYEKL come from the germline V gene. V was cut by 3 bases and J by 1 base, with 6 bases left in between. The CDR3, as DNA: TGCGCCAGCAGCCAGGTCTGGAACACTGAAGCTTTCTTT. Encoded protein: CASSQVWNTEAFF.

The rearrangement links TRBV30 to TRBJ1-1; 8 bases fit TRBD1. V trimming: 5 bases; J trimming: 6 bases; junction bases outside the gene matches: 14. The CDR3 consists of 15 residues. Germline lookup yields CDR1 GTSNPN and CDR2 SVGIG (reference sequence). CDR3 coding DNA: TGTGCCTGGGCCTCCCAGGGGGCCCGGGAGGCTGAAGCTTTCTTT. This encodes CAWASQGAREAEAFF.

This clone was detected a few times. V and J are TRBV7-9 and TRBJ2-3; 7 bases agree with TRBD2. V dropped 1 base and J dropped 5; count of bases not matched to a gene: 6. Germline CDR1 SEHNR, CDR2 FQNEAQ (reference sequence). CDR3 length: 15 amino acids. The CDR3 protein is CASSLVSREGDTQYF. CDR3 DNA sequence: TGTGCCAGCAGCTTAGTTTCCAGGGAGGGAGATACGCAGTATTTT.

The rearrangement joins TRBV2 to TRBJ2-7; D may be TRBD2 (6 bases). Germline lookup yields CDR1 SNHLY and CDR2 FYNNEI. The V gene lost 6 bases and the J gene lost 4 bases, with 13 bases spanning the gap. The CDR3 contains 13 residues. The CDR3 sequence: CASRSGSGYEQYF. In nucleotides, the CDR3 is TGTGCCAGCAGAAGCGGGTCCGGGTACGAGCAGTACTTC.

This clone appeared a few times. The V and J genes are TRBV18 and TRBJ1-1, with no clear D. The V and J ends lost 11 bases and 3 bases respectively, with 16 bases between them. Germline values: CDR1 KGHSH, CDR2 LQKENI. The CDR3 consists of 13 residues. This CDR3 is CASSRGTDTEAFF. CDR3 DNA: TGTGCCTCCAGCCGGGGTACGGACACTGAAGCTTTCTTT.

With respect to this clone: An end of the junction differs from the germline gene, which may be a read error. J is TRBJ2-2 and V is TRBV7-7, with TRBD2 identical over 9 bases. The CDR3 runs 16 residues. The germline V gene has CDR1 SSHAT and CDR2 FNYEAQ (reference sequence). The CDR3 is CASSLAAAGGAGELFF. The CDR3 DNA sequence: TGTGCTAGCAGCTTAGCGGCAGCGGGGGGTGCCGGGGAGCTGTTTTTT.

This chain uses TRBV10-3 with TRBJ1-1; D is unresolved. Trimming cost V 6 bases and J 1 base, with 3 bases left between them. Germline V gene sequence: CDR1 ENHRY, CDR2 SYGVKD. The CDR3 covers 11 residues. Here the CDR3 reads CAIRENTEAFF. The CDR3 DNA sequence: TGTGCCATCAGGGAGAACACTGAAGCTTTCTTT.

The gene calls are TRBV11-3 and TRBJ2-3, with D possibly matching TRBD1 (6 bases). Germline CDR1 is SGHNT and CDR2 is YENEEA. The CDR3 extends over 16 amino acids. V was shortened by 4 bases and J by 6 bases, with 20 bases between the two germline ends. The CDR3 DNA follows: TGTGCCAGCAGCTCCCTGCAGGGGTTGTTAGGGGATACGCAGTATTTT. Translating it yields CASSSLQGLLGDTQYF.

The genes are TRBV2 and TRBJ2-3, with 8 bases matching TRBD2. J was trimmed by 4 bases and V by 6 bases; bases with no gene match: 9. The CDR3 length is 15 residues. In germline, CDR1 is SNHLY, CDR2 FYNNEI. In nucleotides, the CDR3 is TGTGCCAGCAGGATGGGACTAGTTGGGGCAGATACGCAGTATTTT. Protein sequence: CASRMGLVGADTQYF.

The V call is TRBV6-5, the J call TRBJ2-7; 10 nucleotides align to TRBD2. Germline CDR1 reads MNHEY; CDR2 reads SVGAGI. The CDR3 is 15 amino acids. The ends lost 5 bases at V and 2 bases at J; junction bases unmatched: 6. The CDR3 DNA reads as TGTGCCAGCAGTGGGGAACTAGCGGGGACCTACGAGCAGTACTTC. The encoded protein is CASSGELAGTYEQYF.

This chain connects TRBV7-9 to TRBJ2-7; maybe TRBD2 (5 bases). The V gene's germline CDR1 is SEHNR and CDR2 FQNEAQ (reference sequence). CDR3 length: 12 residues. Trimming left V 5 bases short and J 3 bases short, with 8 bases between. CDR3 sequence: CASSGEGYEQYF. The DNA of the CDR3 is TGTGCCAGCAGCGGCGAGGGCTACGAGCAGTACTTC.

This clone was observed a handful of times. The chain couples TRBV5-6 to TRBJ2-7, with TRBD2 as a possible D gene (5 bases). This CDR3 is built from 15 residues. The germline CDR1 and CDR2 sequences are SGHDT and YYEEEE. V was trimmed by 0 bases and J by 6 bases, leaving 16 bases between them. The CDR3 sequence is CASSLALSYEGEQYF. CDR3 in DNA: TGTGCCAGCAGCTTGGCCCTTTCTTACGAGGGCGAGCAGTACTTC.

DNA for the CDR3: TGTGCCAGCAGCTTAGCGGTTGGGCGGTTCTCTGGAAACACCATATATTTT. This sequence encodes CASSLAVGRFSGNTIYF. This chain joins TRBV11-2 and TRBJ1-3; D call uncertain. CDR1 is SGHAT, CDR2 FQNNGV, per germline. Trimming took 1 base from V and 0 from J, leaving 13 bases between them. CDR3 length: 17 residues. Based on the CDR3 plus reference TRBV11-2 and TRBJ1-3, the full variable domain is EAGVAQSPRYKIIEKRQSVAFWCNPISGHATLYWYQQILGQGPKLLIQFQNNGVVDDSQLPKDRFSAERLKGVDSTLKIQPAKLEDSAVYLCASSLAVGRFSGNTIYFGEGSWLTVV.